The 10 T cell receptor beta chains in this list originate from one sample, sequenced in a study of blood T cell repertoires in COVID-19. TCRdb's copy holds only in-frame clones and misses some; the assay was immunoSEQ multiplex PCR. The table shows nearly 350,000 clones, with about 88% occurring only once. The sequenced material came from peripheral blood. These receptors were obtained from a woman aged 70-85 years with COVID-19, enrolled during active disease.

The chain uses TRBV5-4 and TRBJ2-1, with D possibly TRBD2 on 5 matching bases. This CDR3 contains 13 residues. Germline V gene data show CDR1 as SGHNT and CDR2 as YYREEE (reference sequence). V shed 4 bases and J shed 5 bases, with 10 bases lying between them. CDR3 in amino acids: CASSRDGNNEQFF. In DNA, the CDR3 is TGTGCCAGCAGCCGCGACGGGAACAATGAGCAGTTCTTC.

The chain joins TRBV7-9 to TRBJ2-7; possibly TRBD2 for D (6 bases). CDR1 is SEHNR, CDR2 FQNEAQ, per germline (reference sequence). Trimming cost V 5 bases and J 4 bases, with 12 bases left between them. The CDR3 contains 13 residues. The CDR3: CASSPDGGYEQYF. The CDR3 coding sequence is TGTGCCAGCAGCCCCGATGGGGGGTACGAGCAGTACTTC.

The chain couples TRBV7-8 to TRBJ2-5; 7 nucleotides agree with TRBD2. Germline V gene sequence: CDR1 SGHVS, CDR2 FQNEAQ. V lost 5 bases to trimming and J lost 2 bases; unmatched junction nucleotides: 14. This CDR3 spans 17 amino acids. CDR3 DNA sequence: TGTGCCAGCAGCCCCGGGCTAGCGGTCGAAATACAAGAGACCCAGTACTTC. Translating it yields CASSPGLAVEIQETQYF. The full variable domain, rest sourced from reference TRBV7-8 and TRBJ2-5, is GAGVSQSPRYKVAKRGQDVALRCDPISGHVSLFWYQQALGQGPEFLTYFQNEAQLDKSGLPSDRFFAERPEGSVSTLKIQRTQQEDSAVYLCASSPGLAVEIQETQYFGPGTRLLVL.

The chain has TRBV28 and TRBJ1-5; TRBD1 is a possible D gene (5 bases). Germline CDR1 MDHEN, CDR2 SYDVKM. This CDR3 has 13 residues. Trimming removed 3 bases at V and 7 bases at J, with 10 bases between. The CDR3 protein is CASSFQGNQPQHF. CDR3 DNA: TGTGCCAGCAGTTTTCAGGGTAACCAGCCCCAGCATTTT.

This chain uses TRBV5-5 with TRBJ2-2, with D possibly matching TRBD2 (6 bases). The CDR3 runs 14 residues. Germline CDR1 is SGHKS and CDR2 is YYEKEE (reference sequence). V lost 0 bases to trimming and J lost 5 bases, with 8 bases between them. In DNA form, the CDR3 reads TGTGCCAGCAGCTTGGTCGGGGGTACCGGGGAGCTGTTTTTT. Amino acid sequence: CASSLVGGTGELFF.

The chain has TRBV18 and TRBJ1-1, with D tentatively TRBD1 (5 bases). CDR1 and CDR2 from the germline V gene are KGHSH and LQKENI. Trimming cost V 6 bases and J 6 bases, with 17 bases left between them. There are 14 residues in the CDR3. In DNA, the CDR3 is TGTGCCAGCTCCGGGGGACTACCCCTCCCTGAAGCTTTCTTT. Its protein is CASSGGLPLPEAFF.

This clone was detected only once. The chain joins TRBV5-1 to TRBJ1-2; no definite D call. With 1 base removed from V and 3 bases from J, the gap between germline ends came to 10 bases. From germline, CDR1 is SGHRS and CDR2 YFSETQ. This CDR3 has 14 amino acids. The CDR3 loop reads CASSLSGGDYGYTF. Here the CDR3 DNA reads TGCGCCAGCAGCTTGAGTGGAGGCGACTATGGCTACACCTTC.

This chain connects TRBV6-5 to TRBJ1-2, with D maybe TRBD1 (5 bases). Germline V gene data show CDR1 as MNHEY and CDR2 as SVGAGI. Between the trimmed V and J ends, which lost 8 bases and 3 bases, there was a span of 10 bases. The CDR3 totals 12 residues. The CDR3: CASGTGYYGYTF. The CDR3 DNA sequence: TGTGCCAGCGGAACAGGCTACTATGGCTACACCTTC.

The rearrangement uses TRBV2 and TRBJ1-1; D unresolved. Per germline, CDR1 SNHLY and CDR2 FYNNEI. Trimming took 2 bases from V and 1 from J, leaving 2 bases between them. The CDR3 totals 12 residues. The CDR3, as DNA: TGTGCCAGCAGTGAACGGAACACTGAAGCTTTCTTT. It translates to CASSERNTEAFF.

The DNA of the CDR3 is TGTGCCAGCAGCTTAGGAGAGAGGGCTAGGGCTTTCTTT. Translated, it gives CASSLGERARAFF. The rearrangement links TRBV7-3 to TRBJ1-1; D gene unclear. The V and J ends lost 2 bases and 11 bases respectively, with 15 bases between them. There are 13 residues in the CDR3. Germline V gives CDR1 SGHTA, CDR2 FQGTGA.